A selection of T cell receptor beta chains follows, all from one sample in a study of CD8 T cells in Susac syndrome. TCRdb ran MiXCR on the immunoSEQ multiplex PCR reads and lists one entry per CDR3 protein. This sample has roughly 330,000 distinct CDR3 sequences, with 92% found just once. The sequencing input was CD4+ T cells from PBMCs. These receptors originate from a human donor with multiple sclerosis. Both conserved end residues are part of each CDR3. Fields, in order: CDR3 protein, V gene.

CDR3 protein: CASSINPGSYQPQHF
V gene: TRBV19

CDR3 protein: CSVEGQSYGYTF
V gene: TRBV29-1

CDR3 protein: CASSLAVSGNTIYF
V gene: TRBV7-6

CDR3 protein: CASRERPDSYEQYF
V gene: TRBV6-1

CDR3 protein: CASSFGSVNTEAFF
V gene: TRBV7-9

CDR3 protein: CSARDRGVRGEKLFF
V gene: TRBV20-1

CDR3 protein: CASSLEYRTGANVLTF
V gene: TRBV5-1

CDR3 protein: CASRHRVNTEAFF
V gene: TRBV3-1

CDR3 protein: CASSQVPQVKETQYF
V gene: TRBV4-1

CDR3 protein: CASSSPQGEAPPLNEQFF
V gene: TRBV11-3

CDR3 protein: CASSPSLAPYEQYF
V gene: TRBV9

CDR3 protein: CASGGLWGATGELFF
V gene: TRBV6-5

CDR3 protein: CASSGGTGETYEQYF
V gene: TRBV18

CDR3 protein: CASSFAISGNQPQHF
V gene: TRBV19

CDR3 protein: CARELAGGPESADTQYF
V gene: TRBV2

CDR3 protein: CASSARTSGEQYF
V gene: TRBV7-9

CDR3 protein: CATSSLVNEQFF
V gene: TRBV15

CDR3 protein: CASSSTATDPHWAQIRSIF
V gene: TRBV9

CDR3 protein: CATSDHGQGPGTDTQYF
V gene: TRBV24-1

CDR3 protein: CASGRQGSNQPQHF
V gene: TRBV19

CDR3 protein: CASSSGGQNTGELFF
V gene: TRBV5-1

CDR3 protein: CASSSGTSGRYEQYF
V gene: TRBV19

CDR3 protein: CSVETTTSGGGKQFF
V gene: TRBV29-1

CDR3 protein: CASSLGTGSHSPLHF
V gene: TRBV5-1

CDR3 protein: CSARRSYNSNQPQHF
V gene: TRBV20-1

CDR3 protein: CSAYNRGSSYNEQFF
V gene: TRBV20-1

CDR3 protein: CSVPWLAGAPDTQYF
V gene: TRBV29-1

CDR3 protein: CASSAQEANTEAFF
V gene: TRBV18

CDR3 protein: CASSGGVTEAFF
V gene: TRBV18

CDR3 protein: CASGDGGGPYNEQFF
V gene: TRBV12-3/TRBV12-4

CDR3 protein: CASSPQPTGNEQFF
V gene: TRBV7-9

CDR3 protein: CASSQDPDREQFF
V gene: TRBV3-1

CDR3 protein: CASSWEEETQYF
V gene: TRBV5-1

CDR3 protein: CASRDSENTEAFF
V gene: TRBV2

CDR3 protein: CSVEGIGTGNREFF
V gene: TRBV29-1

CDR3 protein: CASRAGFEDNEQFF
V gene: TRBV6-5

CDR3 protein: CSATLGLGGYNEQFF
V gene: TRBV20-1

CDR3 protein: CATSREEGFYYGYTF
V gene: TRBV15

CDR3 protein: CASSLLRGGDTQYF
V gene: TRBV12-3/TRBV12-4

CDR3 protein: CASSRLGRQFSGNTIYF
V gene: TRBV27

CDR3 protein: CSARGVPRPGQETQYF
V gene: TRBV20-1

CDR3 protein: CSVESRGQETQYF
V gene: TRBV29-1

CDR3 protein: CASIEGGEAGELFF
V gene: TRBV6-6

CDR3 protein: CASSQELDSSYEQYF
V gene: TRBV4-1

CDR3 protein: CASRPRATNNEQFF
V gene: TRBV6-5

CDR3 protein: CASSPQGRSYNEQFF
V gene: TRBV7-2

CDR3 protein: CSVVVWGGGGNQPQHF
V gene: TRBV29-1

CDR3 protein: CASSSSTSGRGTDTQYF
V gene: TRBV5-1

CDR3 protein: CSVESPRGYGYTF
V gene: TRBV29-1

CDR3 protein: CASSPGTANNNEQFF
V gene: TRBV3-1

CDR3 protein: CASSLASGYTF
V gene: TRBV7-2

CDR3 protein: CASSGDLGNQPQHF
V gene: TRBV6-5

CDR3 protein: CASSLTGLAGGRVYNEQFF
V gene: TRBV6-1

CDR3 protein: CSAQGGSGETLVTQYF
V gene: TRBV20-1

CDR3 protein: CASSSSTDTQYF
V gene: TRBV12-3/TRBV12-4

CDR3 protein: CASSQQGRGEQFF
V gene: TRBV3-1

CDR3 protein: CASSLQGEITGELFF
V gene: TRBV5-1

CDR3 protein: CASQVADTQYF
V gene: TRBV6-2/TRBV6-3

CDR3 protein: CASSQGRASGSYNEQFF
V gene: TRBV3-1

CDR3 protein: CAISLSRGPLHF
V gene: TRBV10-3